The TCR beta chain described here comes from a study of cytomegalovirus exposure and HLA in healthy donors. Germline CDR1 reads KGHSH; CDR2 reads LQKENI. The CDR3 runs to 14 residues. V lost 3 bases to trimming and J lost 5 bases, with 13 bases between them. The table lists this clone with a count of one. Its antigen is not identified. Primers included in the PCR were 60 Vbeta and 13 Jbeta primers. The protocol was immunoSEQ multiplex PCR, while the TCRdb copy is restricted to in-frame clones and leaves out a portion. The sample yields roughly 200,000 clones, 70% to 85% seen once. Study findings and constraints: Among immune exposure information, only CMV serostatus was available.

This receptor was taken from a man in his forties or fifties in good health and CMV-seropositive. This chain uses TRBV18 with TRBJ1-1; no clear D. The sample consisted of PBMCs. The CDR3 coding sequence is TGTGCCAGCTCACCTCGAGGGAACACTACTGAAGCTTTCTTT. Translated, it gives CASSPRGNTTEAFF.